This is a list of T cell receptor beta chains from one sample in a study of cytomegalovirus exposure and HLA in healthy donors. The repertoire was sequenced with immunoSEQ multiplex PCR; TCRdb's copy has only in-frame clones and lacks some. The table includes about 54,000 clones, 82% detected once. Material: PBMCs. These receptors were obtained from a woman aged 18-29 years in good health and CMV-seronegative. Each CDR3 is given with its conserved first and last residue.

v_call	j_call	cdr3_aa
TRBV9	TRBJ2-7	CASSVAPGQSTYQQYF
TRBV27	TRBJ2-7	CASSLFAGVGEQYF
TRBV13	TRBJ1-1	CASSAPVGQGNGWDTEAFF
TRBV11-2	TRBJ2-5	CASSLGAGGQETQYF
TRBV28	TRBJ2-5	CASSLPDSQETQYF
TRBV28	TRBJ1-2	CASSSNRGGYTF
TRBV27	TRBJ2-2	CASRPQGLNTGELFF
TRBV27	TRBJ2-7	CASSLSRSGGTEQYF
TRBV6-4	TRBJ2-6	CASSDPRSGANGLTF
TRBV7-8	TRBJ1-2	CASSADRVGPNYGYTF
TRBV29-1	TRBJ2-1	CSVVGGSSYNEQFF
TRBV2	TRBJ2-1	CASRRDTDNEQFF
TRBV7-3	TRBJ2-7	CASSLKNGQRREQYF
TRBV27	TRBJ1-1	CASSSRQGPDTEAFF
TRBV27	TRBJ1-6	CASSTPGLPLHF
TRBV7-6	TRBJ2-2	CASSLLNRGPNTGELFF
TRBV13	TRBJ1-2	CASSFKDRSYGYTF
TRBV6-5	TRBJ2-3	CASSPQGFTDTQYF
TRBV9	TRBJ1-4	CASSVETGINEKLFF
TRBV15	TRBJ1-1	CATSREGDRGLNTEAFF
TRBV5-1	TRBJ2-4	CASRPGLALNIQYF
TRBV29-1	TRBJ1-1	CSAEGQTNTEAFF
TRBV10-3	TRBJ2-7	CAISSRQGSSYEQYF
TRBV6-4	TRBJ2-4	CASSQQGDGKNSQYF
TRBV5-6	TRBJ2-7	CASSLGRSTYEQYF
TRBV7-9	TRBJ1-5	CASSPFGNQPQHF
TRBV28	TRBJ2-1	CASSVGLAGYNEQFF
TRBV18	TRBJ1-2	CASSSGTTYGYTF
TRBV30	TRBJ1-1	CAWSPTGGFAEAFF
TRBV2	TRBJ2-5	CARTLQGSQETQYF
TRBV19	TRBJ2-5	CASSIPGQGAETQYF
TRBV9	TRBJ2-3	CASSTGVGTDTQYF
TRBV19	TRBJ2-3	CASSITGGDTQYF
TRBV27	TRBJ1-5	CASSSGTGYQPQHF
TRBV9	TRBJ1-4	CASSRGGATNEKLFF
TRBV11-2	TRBJ2-1	CASSTNSALGEQFF
TRBV4-1	TRBJ2-3	CASSQGKGARSDTQYF
TRBV7-9	TRBJ1-1	CASSLGPRTEAFF
TRBV7-3	TRBJ2-7	CASSLSGSSYEQYF
TRBV7-9	TRBJ1-5	CASSLSKQGTFLSNQPQHF
TRBV7-8	TRBJ1-2	CASSEYRGDYGYTF
TRBV7-7	TRBJ1-1	CASSPRDVTEAFF
TRBV7-9	TRBJ2-7	CASSEPGTSGNYEQYF
TRBV28	TRBJ2-2	CASSFGQAFGTGELFF
TRBV15	TRBJ2-1	CATSRDRRFNEQFF
TRBV7-3	TRBJ1-5	CASSLPNQPQHF
TRBV19	TRBJ2-1	CARLAGGRPPPSWNEQFF
TRBV5-1	TRBJ1-1	CASSQTGRNTEAFF
TRBV19	NA	CASSAGYEQYF
TRBV2	NA	CASTREGYEQYF
TRBV7-8	TRBJ2-1	CASSPLAGPGNEQFF
TRBV6-5	TRBJ2-7	CASSRTGGPADEQYF